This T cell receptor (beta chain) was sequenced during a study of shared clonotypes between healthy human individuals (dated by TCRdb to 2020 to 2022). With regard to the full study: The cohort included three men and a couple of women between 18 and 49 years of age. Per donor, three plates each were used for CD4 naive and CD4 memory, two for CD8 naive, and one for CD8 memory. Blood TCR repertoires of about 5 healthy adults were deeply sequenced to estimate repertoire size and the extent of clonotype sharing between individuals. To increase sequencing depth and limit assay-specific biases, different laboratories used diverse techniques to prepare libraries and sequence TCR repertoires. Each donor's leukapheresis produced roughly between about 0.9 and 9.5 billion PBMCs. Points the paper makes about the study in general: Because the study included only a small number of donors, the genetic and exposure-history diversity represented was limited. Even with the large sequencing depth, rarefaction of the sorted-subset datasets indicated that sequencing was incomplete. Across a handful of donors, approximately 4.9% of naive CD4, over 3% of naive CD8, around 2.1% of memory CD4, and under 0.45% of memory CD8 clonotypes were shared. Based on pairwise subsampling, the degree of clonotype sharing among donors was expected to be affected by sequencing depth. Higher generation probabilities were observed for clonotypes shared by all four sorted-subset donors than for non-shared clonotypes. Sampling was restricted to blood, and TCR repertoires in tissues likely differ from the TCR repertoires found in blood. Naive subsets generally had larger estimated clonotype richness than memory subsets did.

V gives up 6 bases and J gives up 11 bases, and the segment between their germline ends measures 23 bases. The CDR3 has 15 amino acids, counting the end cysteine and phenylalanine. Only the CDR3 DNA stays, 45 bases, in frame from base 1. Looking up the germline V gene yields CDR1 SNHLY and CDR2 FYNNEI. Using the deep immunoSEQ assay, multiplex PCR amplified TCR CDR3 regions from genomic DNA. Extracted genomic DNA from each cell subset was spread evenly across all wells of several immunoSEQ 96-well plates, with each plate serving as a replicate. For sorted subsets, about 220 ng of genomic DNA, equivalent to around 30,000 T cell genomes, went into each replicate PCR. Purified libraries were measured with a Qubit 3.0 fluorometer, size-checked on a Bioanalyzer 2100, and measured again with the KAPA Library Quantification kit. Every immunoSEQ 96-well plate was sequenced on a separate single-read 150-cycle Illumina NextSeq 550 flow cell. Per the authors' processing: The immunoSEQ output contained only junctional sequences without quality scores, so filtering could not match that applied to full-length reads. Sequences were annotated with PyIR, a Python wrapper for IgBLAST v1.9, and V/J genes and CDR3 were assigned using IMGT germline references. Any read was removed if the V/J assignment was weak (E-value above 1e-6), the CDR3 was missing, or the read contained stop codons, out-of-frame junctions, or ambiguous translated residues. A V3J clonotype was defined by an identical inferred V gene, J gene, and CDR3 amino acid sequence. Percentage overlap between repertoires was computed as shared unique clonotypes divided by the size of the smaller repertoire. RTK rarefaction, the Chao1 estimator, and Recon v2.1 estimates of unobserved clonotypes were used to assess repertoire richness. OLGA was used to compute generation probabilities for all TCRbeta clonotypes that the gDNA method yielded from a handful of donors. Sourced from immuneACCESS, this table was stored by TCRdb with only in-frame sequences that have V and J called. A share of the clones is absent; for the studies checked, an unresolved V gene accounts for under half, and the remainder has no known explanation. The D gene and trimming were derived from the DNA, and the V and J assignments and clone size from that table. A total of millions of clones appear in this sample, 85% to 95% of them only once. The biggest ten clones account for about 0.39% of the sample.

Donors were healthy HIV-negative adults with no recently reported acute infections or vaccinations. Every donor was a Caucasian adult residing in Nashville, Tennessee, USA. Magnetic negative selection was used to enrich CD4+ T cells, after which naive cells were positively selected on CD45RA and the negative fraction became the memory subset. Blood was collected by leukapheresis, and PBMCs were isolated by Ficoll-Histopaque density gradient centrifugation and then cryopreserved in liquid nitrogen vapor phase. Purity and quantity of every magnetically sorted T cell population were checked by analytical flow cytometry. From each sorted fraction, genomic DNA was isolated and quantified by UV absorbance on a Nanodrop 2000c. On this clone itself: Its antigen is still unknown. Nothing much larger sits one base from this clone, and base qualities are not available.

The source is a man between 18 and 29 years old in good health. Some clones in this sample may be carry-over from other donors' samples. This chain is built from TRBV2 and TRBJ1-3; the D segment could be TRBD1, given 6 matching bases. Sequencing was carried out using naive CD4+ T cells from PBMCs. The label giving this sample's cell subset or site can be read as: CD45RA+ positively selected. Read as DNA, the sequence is TGTGCCAGCAGGGGGGCGACAGGCCCTCATACTCCCATATATTTT. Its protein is CASRGATGPHTPIYF.